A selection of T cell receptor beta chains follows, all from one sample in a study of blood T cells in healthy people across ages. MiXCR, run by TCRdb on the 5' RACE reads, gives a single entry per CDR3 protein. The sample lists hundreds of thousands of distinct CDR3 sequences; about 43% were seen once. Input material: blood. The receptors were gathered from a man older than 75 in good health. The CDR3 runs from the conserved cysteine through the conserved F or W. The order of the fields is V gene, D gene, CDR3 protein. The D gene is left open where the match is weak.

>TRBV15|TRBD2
CATSSSGSLTSTDTQYF
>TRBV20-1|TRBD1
CSAETTGGTEAFF
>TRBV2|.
CASTSIGGYTF
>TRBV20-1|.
CSATPETGTQGYEQYF
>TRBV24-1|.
CATSDPRGINIQYF
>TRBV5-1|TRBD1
CASSLGGQGYEQYF
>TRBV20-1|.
CSARLAPGGELFF
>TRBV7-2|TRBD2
CASSSRSGGGDTQYF
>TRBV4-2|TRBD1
CASSQGGRGRVQPQHF
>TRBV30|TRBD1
CAWSPGQDTQYF
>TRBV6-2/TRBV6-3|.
CASVPRLSTDTQYF
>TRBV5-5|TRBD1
CASSLGQERTNSPLHF
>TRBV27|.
CASSPSGAFNQPQHF
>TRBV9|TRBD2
CASRAREVTDTQYF
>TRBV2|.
CASSESAGPTYEQYF
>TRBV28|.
CASSLPGLSSYERYF
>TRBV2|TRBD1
CASSFTGALNSPLHF
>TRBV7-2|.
CASSLVPDTQYF
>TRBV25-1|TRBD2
CASSVGLAGGTDTQYF
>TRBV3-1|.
CASSPPTGPNSPLHF
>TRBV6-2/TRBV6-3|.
CASSYTSRDFAYEQYF
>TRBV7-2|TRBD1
CASSSRGGAGANVLTF
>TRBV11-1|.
CASSSRGRSGTPTYNEQFF
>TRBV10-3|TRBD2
CAITGTSGGISNEQFF
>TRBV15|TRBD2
CATSRSLSGGLGETQYF
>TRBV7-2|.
CASNERGGDTGELFF
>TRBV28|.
CASSSLVGTDTQYF
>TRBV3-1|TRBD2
CASSRGGGARSNIQYF
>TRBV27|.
CASSFLTRWGTDTQYF
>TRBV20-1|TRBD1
CSASTRGETQYF
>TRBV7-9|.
CASRRGTGSYEQYF
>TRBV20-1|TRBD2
CSARPLAGLQEAQYF
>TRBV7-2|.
CASIREVDYGYTF
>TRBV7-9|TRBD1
CASSLVTGGSYEQYF
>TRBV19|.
CASSQQGFAYNEQFF
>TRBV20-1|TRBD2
CSARGIEIGLAGSGANVLTF
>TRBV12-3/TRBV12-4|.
CASRSNYRENTEAFF
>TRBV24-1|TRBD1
CATSDPRDRKETQYF
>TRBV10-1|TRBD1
CASSDRTGDSWYF
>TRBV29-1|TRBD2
CSVQGTSGSETQYF
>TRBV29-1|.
CSVQTFSNQPQHF
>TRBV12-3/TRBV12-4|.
CASCPGGRGSEQFF
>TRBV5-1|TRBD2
CASSTSTSGSNKAKNIQYF
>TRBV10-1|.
CASSGRGLHEQYF
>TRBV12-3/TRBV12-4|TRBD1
CASSLTGAGGGYTF
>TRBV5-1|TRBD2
CASSLTSMDADTQYF
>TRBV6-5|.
CASRPGGRGDREQFF
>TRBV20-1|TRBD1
CSARAGQGYGYTF
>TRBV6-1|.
CASSENLAGPDTQYF